The clone carrying this TCR beta chain was observed a handful of times. CDR3 size: 13 residues. The germline V and J ends were trimmed by 2 bases and 10 bases, with 15 bases remaining between them. CDR1 is SGHRS, CDR2 YFSETQ, per germline. TCRdb keeps only in-frame clones here, not all; method: immunoSEQ multiplex PCR. The table records about 200,000 clones, roughly 86% of them present only once. This sample stems from a study of blood T cell repertoires in COVID-19. This receptor was taken from a woman aged 40 to 55 with acute or convalescent COVID-19. Sequenced sample: peripheral blood. This chain uses TRBV5-1 with TRBJ1-1, with a possible D match to TRBD1 (5 bases). The CDR3 region is CASSFTPGWGAFF. The DNA for the CDR3 is TGCGCCAGCAGCTTCACTCCAGGGTGGGGAGCTTTCTTT.